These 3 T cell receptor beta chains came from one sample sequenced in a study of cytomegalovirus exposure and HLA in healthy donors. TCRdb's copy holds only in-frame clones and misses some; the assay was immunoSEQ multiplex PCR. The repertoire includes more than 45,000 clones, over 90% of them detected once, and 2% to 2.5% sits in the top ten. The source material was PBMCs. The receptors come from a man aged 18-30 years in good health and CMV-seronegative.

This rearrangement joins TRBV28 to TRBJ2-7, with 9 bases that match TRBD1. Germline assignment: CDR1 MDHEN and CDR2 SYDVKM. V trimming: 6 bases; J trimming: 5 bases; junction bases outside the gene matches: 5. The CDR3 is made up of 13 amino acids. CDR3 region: CASRPGQGNEQYF. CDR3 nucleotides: TGTGCCAGCAGACCGGGACAGGGAAACGAGCAGTACTTC.

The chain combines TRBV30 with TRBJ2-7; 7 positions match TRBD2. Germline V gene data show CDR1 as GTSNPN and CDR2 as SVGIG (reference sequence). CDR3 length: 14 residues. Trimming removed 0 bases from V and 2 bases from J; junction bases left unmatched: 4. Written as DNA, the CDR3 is TGTGCCTGGAGTGTACTGGGGGGGGCCTACGAGCAGTACTTC. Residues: CAWSVLGGAYEQYF.

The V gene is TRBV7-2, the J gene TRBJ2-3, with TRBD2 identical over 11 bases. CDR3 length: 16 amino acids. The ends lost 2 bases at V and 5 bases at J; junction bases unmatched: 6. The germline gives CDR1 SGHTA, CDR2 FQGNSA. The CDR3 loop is CASSLRLAGRGDTQYF. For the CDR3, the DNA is TGTGCCAGCAGCTTAAGACTAGCGGGGCGAGGAGATACGCAGTATTTT.